Below are 3 T cell receptor beta chains sequenced from a single sample in a study of monozygotic twins with inflammatory bowel disease. TCRdb reanalyzed the 5' RACE reads and collapses them to one entry per CDR3 protein, without DNA. The listing contains over 350,000 distinct CDR3 sequences. Sequenced input: blood. These receptors were obtained from a human donor with ulcerative colitis or Crohn's disease, or a healthy co-twin of an affected twin (not recorded which).

V gene TRBV7-2 combines with J gene TRBJ1-5; the D call of TRBD1 rests on TCRdb alone, since no DNA is present to check it. CDR3 length: 17 residues. Germline lookup yields CDR1 SGHTA and CDR2 FQGNSA. CDR3: CASSTSGTGGTNQPQHF.

This chain links TRBV6-5 with TRBJ2-2; the D call of TRBD2 rests on TCRdb alone, since no DNA is present to check it. This CDR3 contains 16 residues. Per the germline V gene, CDR1 is MNHEY and CDR2 is SVGAGI. The CDR3 protein is CASSYGVAAYTGELFF.

This rearrangement joins TRBV20-1 to TRBJ2-2; lacking DNA, the TRBD2 call made by TCRdb goes unchecked. This CDR3 has 14 residues. Germline V lookup: CDR1 DFQATT, CDR2 SNEGSKA (reference sequence). CDR3 protein: CSAPTSGGLGELFF.